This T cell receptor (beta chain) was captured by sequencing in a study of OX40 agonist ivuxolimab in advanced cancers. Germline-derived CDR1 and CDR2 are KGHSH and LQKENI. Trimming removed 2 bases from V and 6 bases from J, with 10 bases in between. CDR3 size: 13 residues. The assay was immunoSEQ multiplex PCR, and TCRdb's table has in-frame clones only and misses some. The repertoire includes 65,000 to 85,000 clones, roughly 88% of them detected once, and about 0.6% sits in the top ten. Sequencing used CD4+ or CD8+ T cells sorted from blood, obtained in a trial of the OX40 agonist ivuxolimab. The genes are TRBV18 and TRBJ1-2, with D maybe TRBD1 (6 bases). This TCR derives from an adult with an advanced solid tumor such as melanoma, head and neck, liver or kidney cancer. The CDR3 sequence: CASSPYRADGYTF. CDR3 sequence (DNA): TGTGCCAGCTCACCATACAGGGCTGATGGCTACACCTTC.